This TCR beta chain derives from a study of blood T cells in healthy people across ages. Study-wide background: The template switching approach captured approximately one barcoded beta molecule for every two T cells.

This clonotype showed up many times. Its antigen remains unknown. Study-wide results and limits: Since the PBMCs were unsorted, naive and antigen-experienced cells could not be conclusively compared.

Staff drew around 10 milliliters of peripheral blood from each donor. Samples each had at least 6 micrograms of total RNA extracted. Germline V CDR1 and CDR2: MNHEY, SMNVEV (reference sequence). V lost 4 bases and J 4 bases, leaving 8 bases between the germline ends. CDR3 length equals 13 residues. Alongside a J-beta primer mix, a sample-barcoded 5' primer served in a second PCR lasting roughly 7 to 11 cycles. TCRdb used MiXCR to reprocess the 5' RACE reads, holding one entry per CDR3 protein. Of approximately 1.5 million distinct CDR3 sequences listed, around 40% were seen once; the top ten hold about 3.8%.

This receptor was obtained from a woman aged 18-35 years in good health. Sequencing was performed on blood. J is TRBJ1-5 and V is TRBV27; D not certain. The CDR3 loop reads CASSWSGNQPQHF. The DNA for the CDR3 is TGTGCCAGCAGTTGGTCGGGGAATCAGCCCCAGCATTTT.